The next 25 T cell receptor beta chains were all read from a single sample in a study of blood T cell repertoires in COVID-19. The data were produced by immunoSEQ multiplex PCR, yet TCRdb's version contains in-frame clones alone and is incomplete. This sample has over 250,000 clones, with 87% found just once. The sequenced sample consisted of PBMCs or T cells enriched from blood (not recorded which). The origin of the receptors is a woman between 18 and 30 years old who had recovered from COVID-19.

A word on this clone: Distinct nucleotide sequences in the sample also encode this CDR3. The chain has TRBV27 and TRBJ1-6; 9 bases match TRBD1. This CDR3 region has 14 residues. Germline assignment: CDR1 MNHEY and CDR2 SMNVEV (reference sequence). J was trimmed by 8 bases and V by 6 bases; bases with no gene match: 5. CDR3 amino acids: CASSPGQGYSPLHF. The DNA of the CDR3 is TGTGCCAGCAGCCCGGGACAGGGCTATTCACCCCTCCACTTT.

In this sample, this clone turned up once. This chain uses TRBV28 with TRBJ1-4; D is unclear. V dropped 4 bases and J dropped 7 bases, with 13 bases sitting between them. This CDR3 has 14 amino acids. The V gene's germline CDR1 is MDHEN and CDR2 SYDVKM. The CDR3 protein is CASSYGLSGEKLFF. The CDR3 nucleotides read TGTGCCAGCAGTTATGGCCTGTCGGGTGAAAAACTGTTTTTT.

The chain is built from TRBV12-3 or TRBV12-4 and TRBJ2-2, with D unclear. V was clipped by 7 bases and J by 7 bases, with 10 bases between them. There are 12 residues in the CDR3. The CDR3 reads CASKLGVGELFF. The CDR3 DNA sequence: TGTGCCAGCAAATTAGGAGTCGGGGAGCTGTTTTTT.

In nucleotides, the CDR3 is TGTGCCAGCAGTTTTGCTCCTACGAGGTACGAGCAGTACTTC. Amino acids: CASSFAPTRYEQYF. The rearrangement links TRBV27 to TRBJ2-7, with D uncertain. The V gene's germline CDR1 is MNHEY and CDR2 SMNVEV (reference sequence). Trimming left V 3 bases short and J 4 bases short, with 13 bases between. The CDR3 loop spans 14 amino acids.

The gene calls are TRBV30 and TRBJ1-2, with 8 bases that match TRBD1. The CDR3 contains 15 residues. The germline CDR1 and CDR2 sequences are GTSNPN and SVGIG (reference sequence). After removal of 2 bases from V and 2 bases from J, the junction contained 7 bases not matched to a gene. Here the CDR3 DNA reads TGTGCCTGGAGTCTAGGACAGGGCCCAAACTATGGCTACACCTTC. Its translation is CAWSLGQGPNYGYTF.

The chain has TRBV18 and TRBJ1-6; D unclear. The V gene lost 5 bases and the J gene lost 7 bases, with 9 bases spanning the gap. The germline gives CDR1 KGHSH, CDR2 LQKENI. The CDR3 runs to 13 residues. CDR3 region: CASSDTVNSPLHF. CDR3 in DNA: TGTGCCAGCTCAGATACAGTAAATTCACCCCTCCACTTT.

DNA of the CDR3: TGTGCCAGCAGCTTACCGGGAGATGAAAAACTGTTTTTT. Encoded protein: CASSLPGDEKLFF. The chain links TRBV11-1 to TRBJ1-4; no definite D call. V lost 2 bases, J lost 6 bases, and 7 bases lay in between. The CDR3 is made up of 13 amino acids. The germline CDR1 and CDR2 sequences are SGHAT and FQDESV (reference sequence).

The chain couples TRBV28 to TRBJ1-1, with TRBD1 matching over 9 bases. The CDR3 is made up of 15 amino acids. From germline, CDR1 is MDHEN and CDR2 SYDVKM. The J segment lost 1 base and the V segment lost 6 bases, leaving 6 bases of the junction unmatched. The DNA of the CDR3 is TGTGCCAGCAGGGGACAGGGCGACCCGAACACTGAAGCTTTCTTT. Its translation: CASRGQGDPNTEAFF.

The V call is TRBV7-3, the J call TRBJ2-3; 12 bases fit TRBD2. From germline, CDR1 is SGHTA and CDR2 FQGTGA. The CDR3 is made up of 16 amino acids. J lost 5 bases, V lost 5 bases, and 8 bases had no gene match. The CDR3 here is CASSRQTSGSRDTQYF. In nucleotides, the CDR3 is TGTGCCAGCAGCCGGCAGACTAGCGGGAGTAGAGATACGCAGTATTTT.

This clone was recorded once. The chain recombines TRBV6-1 with TRBJ1-3; 7 nucleotides agree with TRBD1. With V trimmed by 3 bases and J by 0 bases, 8 bases remained unmatched. CDR3 length equals 17 residues. Germline CDR1 is MNHNS and CDR2 is SASEGT. The CDR3 protein is CASSDFKGTVSGNTIYF. CDR3 sequence (DNA): TGTGCCAGCAGTGATTTTAAAGGGACAGTCTCTGGAAACACCATATATTTT.

CDR3 in amino acids: CASSAQGGNYEQYF. The CDR3 DNA reads as TGTGCCAGTAGTGCCCAGGGGGGTAACTACGAGCAGTACTTC. The chain employs TRBV19 and TRBJ2-7; TRBD1 might be the D (7 bases). Germline lookup yields CDR1 LNHDA and CDR2 SQIVND (reference sequence). Trimming removed 5 bases from V and 3 bases from J, with 14 bases in between. The CDR3 has 14 residues. Combining the CDR3 with reference TRBV19 and TRBJ2-7 gives the whole variable domain DGGITQSPKYLFRKEGQNVTLSCEQNLNHDAMYWYRQDPGQGLRLIYYSQIVNDFQKGDIAEGYSVSREKKESFPLTVTSAQKNPTAFYLCASSAQGGNYEQYFGPGTRLTVT.

The chain joins TRBV10-3 to TRBJ2-1, with TRBD2 matching over 7 bases. The CDR3 extends over 17 amino acids. Per the germline V gene, CDR1 is ENHRY and CDR2 is SYGVKD. V gave up 0 bases and J gave up 7 bases; unmatched junction bases: 12. The CDR3 region has the DNA TGTGCCATCAGTGAGTCGACTCGGGGGAGGGGAGGAAATGAGCAGTTCTTC. Translating gives CAISESTRGRGGNEQFF.

The chain is built from TRBV12-3 or TRBV12-4 and TRBJ2-3; D ambiguous. The CDR3 is made up of 12 amino acids. Trimming pared 3 bases from V and 3 bases from J, leaving 4 bases between. CDR3 sequence reads: CASSFATDTQYF. For the CDR3, the DNA is TGTGCCAGCAGTTTTGCGACAGATACGCAGTATTTT.

The chain employs TRBV2 and TRBJ1-6, with 7 bases fitting TRBD1. The V gene's germline CDR1 is SNHLY and CDR2 FYNNEI. CDR3 length equals 12 residues. V trimming: 9 bases; J trimming: 7 bases; junction bases outside the gene matches: 3. CDR3: CARGTENSPLHF. In DNA form, the CDR3 reads TGTGCCAGGGGGACAGAGAATTCACCCCTCCACTTT.

The rearrangement joins TRBV19 to TRBJ1-2; weak D call: TRBD1 (5 bases). This CDR3 spans 16 amino acids. The V end lost 3 bases, the J end lost 5 bases, and 19 bases lay between the germline ends. Germline lookup yields CDR1 LNHDA and CDR2 SQIVND (reference sequence). The CDR3, as DNA: TGTGCCAGTAGTATTAGGGGCGGCCAGCTTAAGTATGGCTACACCTTC. Amino acids: CASSIRGGQLKYGYTF.

Only one count was recorded for this clone. In DNA, the CDR3 is TGTGCCAGCAGCCAAACCTGGGCGGGGGCTACTGAAGCTTTCTTT. Protein: CASSQTWAGATEAFF. The gene calls are TRBV4-2 and TRBJ1-1, with TRBD1 as a possible D gene (6 bases). The length of the CDR3 is 15 residues. CDR1 is LGHNA and CDR2 is YNFKEQ in the germline V gene. The V end lost 2 bases, the J end lost 5 bases, and 15 bases lay between the germline ends.

The chain links TRBV4-3 to TRBJ2-1, with 9 bases identical to TRBD2. The V gene's germline CDR1 is LGHNA and CDR2 YSLEER. V was clipped by 1 base and J by 10 bases; unmatched bases: 2. The CDR3 is made up of 13 amino acids. For the CDR3, the DNA is TGCGCCAGCAGCCAAGTTAGCGGGGGAGAGCAGTTCTTC. Its protein is CASSQVSGGEQFF.

For this clone: Other DNA sequences from this sample encode an identical CDR3 as well. The J gene is TRBJ1-5, the V gene TRBV2, with unresolved D. CDR1 and CDR2 from the germline V gene are SNHLY and FYNNEI. The CDR3 length is 13 residues. Trimming cost V 3 bases and J 4 bases, with 7 bases left between them. CDR3 nucleotide sequence: TGTGCCAGCAGTGACCCGTTAAATCAGCCCCAGCATTTT. Encoded protein: CASSDPLNQPQHF.

V gene TRBV18 combines with J gene TRBJ2-2; D remains ambiguous. This CDR3 has 16 residues. With 3 bases removed from V and 0 bases from J, the gap between germline ends came to 11 bases. Germline V lookup: CDR1 KGHSH, CDR2 LQKENI. CDR3 in DNA: TGTGCCAGCTCACCGGCAGTCCTCGCGAACACCGGGGAGCTGTTTTTT. Its protein is CASSPAVLANTGELFF.

The chain carries TRBV5-4 and TRBJ1-4; TRBD1 is a possible D gene (6 bases). The CDR3 totals 15 residues. CDR1 SGHNT and CDR2 YYREEE come from the germline V gene (reference sequence). Trimming took 4 bases from V and 5 from J, leaving 15 bases between them. In DNA, the CDR3 is TGTGCCAGCAGCGACCACAGGGCCTCAAATGAAAAACTGTTTTTT. Protein product: CASSDHRASNEKLFF.

The chain uses TRBV9 and TRBJ1-2; 7 nucleotides match TRBD1. Germline values: CDR1 SGDLS, CDR2 YYNGEE. The CDR3 sequence is 16 residues long. V lost 4 bases and J lost 2; bases outside the gene matches: 11. The DNA for the CDR3 is TGTGCCAGCAGCCCGTCGACAGGGCGATTAAACTATGGCTACACCTTC. Translated, it gives CASSPSTGRLNYGYTF.

V gene TRBV9 combines with J gene TRBJ1-1; D remains ambiguous. V was trimmed by 0 bases and J by 3 bases, leaving 9 bases between them. The length of the CDR3 is 14 residues. Germline assignment: CDR1 SGDLS and CDR2 YYNGEE. Written as DNA, the CDR3 is TGTGCCAGCAGCGTAGAACAGAGGGACACTGAAGCTTTCTTT. Protein product: CASSVEQRDTEAFF.

This chain uses TRBV6-5 with TRBJ1-6; no clear D. V was pared by 6 bases and J by 7 bases, with 16 bases between. CDR3 length: 15 amino acids. Germline CDR1 MNHEY, CDR2 SVGAGI. The CDR3 DNA sequence: TGTGCCAGCAGCCCAAGGCGAGGGTGGAATTCACCCCTCCACTTT. Protein: CASSPRRGWNSPLHF.

The V gene is TRBV7-9, the J gene TRBJ2-1, with D tentatively TRBD1 (5 bases). V dropped 5 bases and J dropped 8 bases, with 13 bases sitting between them. The germline V gene has CDR1 SEHNR and CDR2 FQNEAQ (reference sequence). The CDR3 is 13 residues long. CDR3 loop: CASSGQGLDEQFF. In DNA form, the CDR3 reads TGTGCCAGCAGCGGCCAGGGTCTAGATGAGCAGTTCTTC.

The DNA of the CDR3 is TGTGCCAGCATGCCGACATGGATGAACACTGAAGCTTTCTTT. This sequence encodes CASMPTWMNTEAFF. This rearrangement joins TRBV6-5 to TRBJ1-1, with D hard to call. This CDR3 has 14 residues. The ends were cut back, 7 bases at V and 0 bases at J, with 12 bases in the middle. The germline V gene has CDR1 MNHEY and CDR2 SVGAGI.